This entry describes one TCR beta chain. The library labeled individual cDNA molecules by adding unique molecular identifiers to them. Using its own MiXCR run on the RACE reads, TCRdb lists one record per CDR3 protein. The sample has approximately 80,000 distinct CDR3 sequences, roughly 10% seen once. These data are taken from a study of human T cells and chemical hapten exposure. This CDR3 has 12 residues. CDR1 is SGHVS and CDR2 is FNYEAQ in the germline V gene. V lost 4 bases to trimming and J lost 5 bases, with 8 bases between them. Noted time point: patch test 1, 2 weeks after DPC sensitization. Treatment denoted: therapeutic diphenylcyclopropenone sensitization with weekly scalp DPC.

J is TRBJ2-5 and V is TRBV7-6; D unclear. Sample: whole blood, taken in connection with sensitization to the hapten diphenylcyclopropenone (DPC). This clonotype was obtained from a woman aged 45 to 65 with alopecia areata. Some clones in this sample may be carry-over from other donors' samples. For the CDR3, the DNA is TGTGCCAGCAGCTCCGCCGATGAGACCCAGTACTTC. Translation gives CASSSADETQYF.